This TCR beta chain derives from a study of T-cell reconstitution after alpha-beta-depleted transplantation in children. This clonotype has a count of ten or more. This sample's TCRbeta library carried unique molecular identifier barcodes. TCRdb reprocessed the PCR reads via MiXCR and lists one record per CDR3 protein. This table has roughly 500,000 distinct CDR3 sequences, around 13% appearing once. Germline V gives CDR1 MNHEY, CDR2 SVGAGI. V was clipped by 4 bases and J by 4 bases; unmatched bases: 19. The CDR3 length is 19 residues. This sample comprised PBMCs from the stem cell graft donor, obtained from the stem cell graft. This TCR was sampled from a human donor who donated a stem cell graft to a child with combined immunodeficiency. This chain links TRBV6-5 with TRBJ2-1, with TRBD2 matching 7 bases. The CDR3 loop is CASSSGPGALAELYNEQFF. In nucleotides, the CDR3 is TGTGCCAGCAGTTCCGGGCCTGGGGCGCTAGCGGAATTATACAATGAGCAGTTCTTC.